These 25 T cell receptor beta chains were sequenced from one sample in a study of regulatory T cells in long-lasting Graves disease. The authors built TCR beta libraries using iRepertoire HTBI primers and Arm-PCR of CDR3 regions. TCRdb passed the multiplex PCR reads through MiXCR, listing each CDR3 protein once. The sample includes approximately 460,000 distinct CDR3 sequences, roughly 17% seen only once; the top ten take around a tenth. Time point: newly diagnosed GD, antithyroid drugs for less than 3 months. TCR sequences were obtained from RNA taken from PBMCs. This sample was shared with a second study, whose subject was T cells in Graves' hyperthyroidism and ophthalmopathy.

The material was peripheral blood mononuclear cells (PBMCs), obtained at new diagnosis, from a patient treated with antithyroid drugs. These receptors were taken from a woman in her 30s with Graves disease.

This clonotype was counted ten times or more. The chain combines TRBV7-9 with TRBJ1-1; D is uncertain. Germline-derived CDR1 and CDR2 are SEHNR and FQNEAQ (reference sequence). V was trimmed by 3 bases and J by 2 bases, leaving 7 bases between them. This CDR3 region has 13 residues. For the CDR3, the DNA is TGTGCCAGCAGCTTTGGCACTAACACTGAAGCTTTCTTT. It codes for CASSFGTNTEAFF. Based on the CDR3 plus reference TRBV7-9 and TRBJ1-1, the full variable domain is DTGVSQNPRHKITKRGQNVTFRCDPISEHNRLYWYRQTLGQGPEFLTYFQNEAQLEKSRLLSDRFSAERPKGSFSTLEIQRTEQGDSAMYLCASSFGTNTEAFFGQGTRLTVV.

This chain links TRBV7-6 with TRBJ2-3; a possible D gene is TRBD1 (5 bases). There are 16 residues in the CDR3. Trimming took off 4 bases at V and 6 bases at J, with 20 bases between the two ends. Germline V gene lookup returns CDR1 SGHVS and CDR2 FNYEAQ. CDR3 bases: TGTGCCAGCAGCTCAAACGCGGCGGATTACAGGGATACGCAGTATTTT. Residues: CASSSNAADYRDTQYF.

This clonotype was recorded at least ten times. This chain joins TRBV6-1 and TRBJ1-5, with 7 positions matching TRBD1. From germline, CDR1 is MNHNS and CDR2 SASEGT. The CDR3 loop spans 15 amino acids. J lost 6 bases, V lost 6 bases, and 11 bases had no gene match. CDR3: CASRTTGAVAQPQHF. The CDR3, as DNA: TGTGCCAGCAGAACCACAGGGGCTGTGGCTCAGCCCCAGCATTTT.

V is TRBV19 and J is TRBJ1-5; unclear D gene. From germline, CDR1 is LNHDA and CDR2 SQIVND (reference sequence). Trimming removed 5 bases from V and 4 bases from J, with 9 bases in between. The CDR3 is made up of 13 amino acids. CDR3 coding DNA: TGTGCCAGTAGTGGGAATCAGAATCAGCCCCAGCATTTT. It specifies CASSGNQNQPQHF.

This clonotype was counted many times. The V gene is TRBV6-5, the J gene TRBJ2-7; 9 bases agree with TRBD2. Germline V gene data show CDR1 as MNHEY and CDR2 as SVGAGI. The CDR3 length is 15 residues. V was clipped by 3 bases and J by 3 bases; unmatched bases: 6. Here the CDR3 DNA reads TGTGCCAGCAGTTATTGGAGCGGGAGGTTCTACGAGCAGTACTTC. This encodes CASSYWSGRFYEQYF.

On this clonotype itself: An end of the junction does not agree with germline; a read error may underlie this. This chain links TRBV4-3 with TRBJ1-1; no clear D. The CDR3 has 15 residues. Germline V lookup: CDR1 LGHNA, CDR2 YSLEER. The DNA for the CDR3 is TGCGCCGGCAGCCAAGTTGGGGTTGAAGAAACTGAAGCTTTCTTT. Translated, it gives CAGSQVGVEETEAFF.

The table lists this clonotype with a few counts. The chain has TRBV4-3 and TRBJ2-1; no firm D call. In germline, CDR1 is LGHNA, CDR2 YSLEER. Trimming left V 7 bases short and J 8 bases short, with 9 bases between. The CDR3 length is 11 residues. The CDR3 DNA reads TGCGCCAGCAACGGCTGGGATGAGCAGTTCTTC. This translates into CASNGWDEQFF.

This clonotype was detected many times. The rearrangement links TRBV20-1 to TRBJ1-1; D not resolved. The CDR3 sequence is 14 residues long. Trimming removed 0 bases from V and 8 bases from J, with 16 bases in between. Germline values: CDR1 DFQATT, CDR2 SNEGSKA (reference sequence). The CDR3 loop is CSARDLGRALEAFF. CDR3 nucleotide sequence: TGCAGTGCTAGAGATCTTGGCCGGGCATTGGAAGCTTTCTTT.

This clonotype was counted at least ten times. This sequence joins TRBV24-1 and TRBJ2-3; no definite D call. The CDR3 has 13 residues. Germline loops: CDR1 KGHDR, CDR2 SFDVKD. V shed 0 bases and J shed 4 bases, with 4 bases lying between them. The CDR3 DNA sequence: TGTGCCACCAGTGATTTGTTGGCAGATACGCAGTATTTT. This gives the protein CATSDLLADTQYF.

The table lists this clonotype with many counts. Written as DNA, the CDR3 is TGTGCCAGCAGCTTATGGACGGAGGGACTAGGGCCCCAAGAGACCCAGTACTTC. Translating gives CASSLWTEGLGPQETQYF. The V call is TRBV11-2, the J call TRBJ2-5; 8 positions match TRBD2. The CDR3 is 18 residues long. Germline assignment: CDR1 SGHAT and CDR2 FQNNGV. V shed 2 bases and J 1 base; nucleotides not matched to a gene: 12.

This clonotype was observed a few times. The gene calls are TRBV19 and TRBJ1-1, with 12 bases that match TRBD1. V trimming: 8 bases; J trimming: 1 base; junction bases outside the gene matches: 5. From germline, CDR1 is LNHDA and CDR2 SQIVND (reference sequence). This CDR3 contains 15 residues. Written as DNA, the CDR3 is TGTGCCAGTTCGGGACAGGGGGCATCGAACACTGAAGCTTTCTTT. The encoded protein is CASSGQGASNTEAFF.

This clonotype was observed a handful of times. The chain combines TRBV20-1 with TRBJ2-7; TRBD2 agrees at 12 bases. CDR3 length: 17 residues. After removal of 6 bases from V and 3 bases from J, the junction contained 15 bases not matched to a gene. CDR1 DFQATT and CDR2 SNEGSKA come from the germline V gene (reference sequence). The CDR3 region has the DNA TGCAGTGCGCAGACTAGCGGGAGTAAAGGAGCCCTCTACGAGCAGTACTTC. It is translated as CSAQTSGSKGALYEQYF.

This clonotype was counted between two and nine times. J is TRBJ1-2 and V is TRBV28; D is unresolved. From germline, CDR1 is MDHEN and CDR2 SYDVKM. The CDR3 runs 13 residues. V lost 7 bases to trimming and J lost 4 bases, with 13 bases between them. DNA of the CDR3: TGTGCCAGCACCACTTCGGCCAGCTATGGCTACACCTTC. Protein product: CASTTSASYGYTF.

Of note for this clonotype: The missing conserved phenylalanine or tryptophan at the end of this CDR3 makes a read error likely. The chain links TRBV29-1 to TRBJ2-1; D gene unclear. Germline V gene lookup returns CDR1 SQVTM and CDR2 ANQGSEA. This CDR3 contains 13 residues. CDR3 amino acids: CSARVGSYNEQFS. As DNA, the CDR3 is TGCAGTGCTAGGGTCGGCTCCTACAATGAGCAGTTCTCC.

The chain joins TRBV5-1 to TRBJ2-3, with TRBD2 matching over 9 bases. After removal of 2 bases from V and 1 base from J, the junction contained 8 bases not matched to a gene. The CDR3 runs 17 residues. Germline V gene sequence: CDR1 SGHRS, CDR2 YFSETQ. This CDR3 reads CASSLGGRVLRTDTQYF. The CDR3 bases are TGCGCCAGCAGCTTAGGCGGGAGGGTTCTTCGCACAGATACGCAGTATTTT.

This clonotype has at least ten counts. The chain uses TRBV11-2 and TRBJ2-2; TRBD1 might be the D (6 bases). V was pared by 5 bases and J by 4 bases, with 17 bases between. Germline V gene sequence: CDR1 SGHAT, CDR2 FQNNGV. The CDR3 is made up of 16 amino acids. The CDR3 here is CASSPSLGQSTGELFF. The CDR3 bases are TGTGCCAGCAGCCCAAGTCTTGGACAGTCCACCGGGGAGCTGTTTTTT.

The genes are TRBV7-2 and TRBJ1-5, with TRBD1 as a possible D gene (6 bases). CDR3 length equals 15 residues. Trimming took 4 bases from V and 0 from J, leaving 10 bases between them. Germline V gene data show CDR1 as SGHTA and CDR2 as FQGNSA. CDR3 nucleotide sequence: TGTGCCAGCAGCTCCAGGGGCTATAGCAATCAGCCCCAGCATTTT. It is translated as CASSSRGYSNQPQHF.

This clonotype was recorded at least ten times. The V and J genes are TRBV7-2 and TRBJ1-3; D is undetermined. V lost 2 bases and J lost 2, with 10 bases in between. The CDR3 loop spans 15 amino acids. The germline V gene encodes CDR1 SGHTA and CDR2 FQGNSA. The CDR3 coding sequence is TGTGCCAGCAGCTTAATTAGTGGCGCTGGAAACACCATATATTTT. It encodes CASSLISGAGNTIYF.

This clonotype was seen many times. The chain uses TRBV12-3 or TRBV12-4 and TRBJ2-1, with 7 nucleotides matching TRBD2. The length of the CDR3 is 14 residues. The junction had 7 bases not matched to a gene; V was cut back by 3 bases and J by 8 bases. The CDR3 protein is CASSLAGVLDEQFF. CDR3 DNA: TGTGCCAGCAGTTTGGCGGGAGTTCTTGATGAGCAGTTCTTC.

This chain connects TRBV9 to TRBJ1-1; 11 bases line up with TRBD1. Germline assignment: CDR1 SGDLS and CDR2 YYNGEE. The CDR3 consists of 17 residues. V trimming: 3 bases; J trimming: 5 bases; junction bases outside the gene matches: 12. The chain's CDR3 is CASSAKRTRDRGTEAFF. DNA for the CDR3: TGTGCCAGCAGCGCAAAACGAACCCGGGACAGGGGGACTGAAGCTTTCTTT.

There are many counts of this clonotype. V gene TRBV28 combines with J gene TRBJ1-5, with 7 bases fitting TRBD1. CDR3 size: 15 residues. With 5 bases clipped from V and 6 bases from J, the junction kept 10 bases outside the gene matches. The germline gives CDR1 MDHEN, CDR2 SYDVKM. The CDR3 loop is CASSIPTGSGQPQHF. The CDR3 region has the DNA TGTGCCAGCAGTATCCCGACAGGGTCAGGTCAGCCCCAGCATTTT.

Notes on this clonotype: Just one base apart from a much larger clone, this may be a read error. The rearrangement uses TRBV2 and TRBJ2-3; D possibly uses TRBD1 or TRBD2 (5 bases each). CDR1 SNHLY and CDR2 FYNNEI come from the germline V gene. CDR3 length equals 15 residues. The V and J ends lost 7 bases and 3 bases respectively, with 17 bases between them. CDR3 nucleotide sequence: TGTGCCAGCAAGAAGGGACGAAGACAGACAGATACGCAGTATTTT. Amino acids: CASKKGRRQTDTQYF. The complete variable domain, with remaining parts taken from reference TRBV2 and TRBJ2-3, reads EPEVTQTPSHQVTQMGQEVILRCVPISNHLYFYWYRQILGQKVEFLVSFYNNEISEKSEIFDDQFSVERPDGSNFTLKIRSTKLEDSAMYFCASKKGRRQTDTQYFGPGTRLTVL.

This clonotype has at least ten counts. J is TRBJ2-5 and V is TRBV5-1; 10 bases fit TRBD2. Trimming at V came to 4 bases and at J to 5 bases, leaving 11 bases not matched to a gene. There are 16 residues in the CDR3. Germline values: CDR1 SGHRS, CDR2 YFSETQ. CDR3 nucleotide sequence: TGCGCCAGCAGCGAGGCGCTAGCGGGAGTTTCGGAGACCCAGTACTTC. It codes for CASSEALAGVSETQYF. The entire variable domain, with the rest obtained from reference TRBV5-1 and TRBJ2-5, is as follows: KAGVTQTPRYLIKTRGQQVTLSCSPISGHRSVSWYQQTPGQGLQFLFEYFSETQRNKGNFPGRFSGRQFSNSRSEMNVSTLELGDSALYLCASSEALAGVSETQYFGPGTRLLVL.

This clonotype was detected ten times or more. The V and J genes are TRBV28 and TRBJ1-2; D remains unclear. The length of the CDR3 is 13 residues. Trimming shortened V by 6 bases and J by 4 bases, and 12 bases separated the two germline ends. Germline CDR1 and CDR2: MDHEN and SYDVKM. CDR3 DNA: TGTGCCAGCAGCCCCCCCGGGAGCTATGGCTACACCTTC. As protein: CASSPPGSYGYTF.

This clonotype was seen a few times. The chain combines TRBV30 with TRBJ1-4; no reliable D call. The CDR3 totals 15 residues. The germline CDR1 and CDR2 sequences are GTSNPN and SVGIG (reference sequence). Trimming stripped 0 bases from V and 0 bases from J, with 8 bases between. CDR3: CAWSVVRTTNEKLFF. CDR3 in DNA: TGTGCCTGGAGTGTCGTCAGGACAACTAATGAAAAACTGTTTTTT.